The 8 T cell receptor beta chains listed next were all sequenced from one sample in a study of regulatory T cells in long-lasting Graves disease. Time point denoted: newly diagnosed GD, antithyroid drugs for less than 3 months. RNA isolated from PBMCs was used to make the TCR library. CDR3 regions were amplified by Arm-PCR using iRepertoire HTBI primers to build TCR beta libraries. Each CDR3 protein is one row after TCRdb ran MiXCR on the multiplex PCR reads. The sample lists about 420,000 distinct CDR3 sequences; about 15% were seen once. These data were also filed under a second study, of T cells in Graves' hyperthyroidism and ophthalmopathy.

The sample in question was peripheral blood mononuclear cells (PBMCs), obtained at new diagnosis, from a patient treated with antithyroid drugs. The receptors come from a woman aged 18 to 35 with Graves disease.

This chain uses TRBV7-9 with TRBJ2-2, with 10 positions matching TRBD1. V was clipped by 5 bases and J by 7 bases; unmatched bases: 7. This CDR3 contains 15 residues. Germline V CDR1 and CDR2: SEHNR, FQNEAQ (reference sequence). CDR3 sequence: CASSTGTGAIGELFF. The CDR3 DNA follows: TGTGCCAGCAGCACCGGGACAGGGGCGATCGGGGAGCTGTTTTTT.

This clonotype was seen at least ten times. The V gene is TRBV28, the J gene TRBJ2-7; weak D call: TRBD2 (6 bases). The CDR3 sequence is 16 residues long. In germline, CDR1 is MDHEN, CDR2 SYDVKM. V lost 7 bases and J lost 1, with 20 bases in between. CDR3: CASKQGGLTTSYEQYF. As DNA, the CDR3 is TGTGCCAGCAAGCAGGGAGGACTCACAACTTCCTACGAGCAGTACTTC.

J is TRBJ1-2 and V is TRBV29-1, with D possibly matching TRBD1 (6 bases). The CDR3 covers 12 residues. V was clipped by 6 bases and J by 0 bases, with 8 bases between them. CDR1 is SQVTM and CDR2 is ANQGSEA in the germline V gene. CDR3 sequence (DNA): TGCAGCGTCGGGACACCTAACTATGGCTACACCTTC. Protein: CSVGTPNYGYTF. Full variable domain (outside the CDR3, taken from reference TRBV29-1 and TRBJ1-2): SAVISQKPSRDICQRGTSLTIQCQVDSQVTMMFWYRQQPGQSLTLIATANQGSEATYESGFVIDKFPISRPNLTFSTLTVSNMSPEDSSIYLCSVGTPNYGYTFGSGTRLTVV.

This clonotype has a handful of counts. The genes are TRBV6-1 and TRBJ2-5; D is perhaps TRBD1 or TRBD2 (6 bases each). Per the germline V gene, CDR1 is MNHNS and CDR2 is SASEGT. V shed 7 bases and J shed 5 bases, with 17 bases lying between them. The CDR3 length is 14 residues. The CDR3 DNA reads as TGTGCCAGCAAGAGGGGCGGAGGGGGGGAGACCCAGTACTTC. Encoded protein: CASKRGGGGETQYF.

In its sample, this clonotype was seen a few times. V is TRBV5-4 and J is TRBJ1-2; D is unresolved. V was pared by 0 bases and J by 6 bases, with 9 bases between. The germline CDR1 and CDR2 sequences are SGHNT and YYREEE (reference sequence). The CDR3 is 13 amino acids. CDR3 sequence: CASSLVTEDGYTF. The CDR3 DNA follows: TGTGCCAGCAGCTTGGTAACAGAAGATGGCTACACCTTC.

This clonotype has ten or more counts. The genes are TRBV27 and TRBJ2-7, with 9 bases identical to TRBD2. The CDR3 has 16 amino acids. The V gene's germline CDR1 is MNHEY and CDR2 SMNVEV (reference sequence). V lost 3 bases to trimming and J lost 0 bases; unmatched junction nucleotides: 6. The CDR3 nucleotides are TGTGCCAGCAGTTTGTTCGGACTAGCGCCCTCCTACGAGCAGTACTTC. As protein: CASSLFGLAPSYEQYF.

This rearrangement joins TRBV12-3 or TRBV12-4 to TRBJ2-1, with D perhaps TRBD2 (6 bases). CDR3 length: 16 residues. Trimming took 7 bases from V and 1 from J, leaving 17 bases between them. The CDR3 sequence is CASKPSRGGSYNEQFF. The DNA for the CDR3 is TGTGCCAGCAAACCAAGCCGTGGAGGGTCCTACAATGAGCAGTTCTTC.

Concerning this clonotype itself: Possible read error: a much larger clone is one base away. The chain carries TRBV27 and TRBJ2-4; no firm D call. V lost 8 bases to trimming and J lost 13 bases, with 15 bases between them. The CDR3 runs 11 residues. Germline V gives CDR1 MNHEY, CDR2 SMNVEV (reference sequence). The CDR3 nucleotides read TGTGCCAGCGGATTATACAATGAGCAGTACTTC. Its protein is CASGLYNEQYF.